Sequencing of this TCR beta chain was carried out in a study of blood T cell repertoires in COVID-19. Study-level information: There were acute and convalescent COVID-19 samples, and they came from the United States, Italy and Spain. The cDNA or gDNA used as material had been derived from T cells, B-cell-depleted T cells, or PBMCs.

This clone was observed at least ten times. How the authors handled the data: Cell counts per sample came from amplifying reference gene primers. Profiled with immunoSEQ multiplex PCR; TCRdb holds only in-frame clones, not every one. That table is the source of V, J and clone size, and D and trimming were worked out from the DNA. In the table there are under 140,000 clones, over 65% of which are singletons. Trimming cost V 2 bases and J 2 bases, with 12 bases left between them. The germline gives CDR1 SGHTS, CDR2 YDEGEE. The CDR3 is made up of 15 amino acids. The chain has TRBV5-8 and TRBJ2-3; TRBD2 might be the D (6 bases). This TCR was recovered from a woman aged 80 or older with acute or convalescent COVID-19. The sequencing input was peripheral blood. Here the CDR3 reads CASSLKGGTTDTQYF. The CDR3 DNA is TGTGCCAGCAGCTTAAAAGGAGGGACCACAGATACGCAGTATTTT.